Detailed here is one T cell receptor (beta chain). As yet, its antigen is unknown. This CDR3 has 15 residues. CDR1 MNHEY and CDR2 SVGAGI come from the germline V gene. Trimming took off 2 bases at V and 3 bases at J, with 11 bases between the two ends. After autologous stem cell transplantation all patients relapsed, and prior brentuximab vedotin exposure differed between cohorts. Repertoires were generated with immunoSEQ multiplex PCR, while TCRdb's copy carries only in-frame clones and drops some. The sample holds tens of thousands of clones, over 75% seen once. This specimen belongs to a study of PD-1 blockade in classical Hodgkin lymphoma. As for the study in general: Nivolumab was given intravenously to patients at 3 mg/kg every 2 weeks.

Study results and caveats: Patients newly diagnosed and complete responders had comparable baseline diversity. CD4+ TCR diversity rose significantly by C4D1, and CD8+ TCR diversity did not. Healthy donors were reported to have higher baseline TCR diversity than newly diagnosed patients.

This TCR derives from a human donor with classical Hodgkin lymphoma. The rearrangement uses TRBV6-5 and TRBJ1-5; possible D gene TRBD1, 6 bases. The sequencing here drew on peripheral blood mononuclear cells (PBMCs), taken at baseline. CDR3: CASSYRGGANQPQHF. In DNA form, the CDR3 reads TGTGCCAGCAGTTACAGGGGGGGGGCCAATCAGCCCCAGCATTTT.